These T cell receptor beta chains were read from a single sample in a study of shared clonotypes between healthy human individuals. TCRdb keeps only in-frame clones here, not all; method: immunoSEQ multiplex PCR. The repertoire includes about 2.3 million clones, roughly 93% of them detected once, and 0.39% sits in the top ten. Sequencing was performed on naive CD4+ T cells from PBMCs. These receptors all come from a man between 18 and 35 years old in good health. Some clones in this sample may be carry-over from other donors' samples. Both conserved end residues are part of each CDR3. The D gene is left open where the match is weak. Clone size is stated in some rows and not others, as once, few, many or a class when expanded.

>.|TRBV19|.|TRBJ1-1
CASSIVIGAEAFF
TGTGCCAGTAGTATAGTGATCGGGGCTGAAGCTTTCTTT
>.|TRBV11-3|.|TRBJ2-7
CASSLYPAPEAEQYF
TGTGCCAGCAGCTTATACCCAGCCCCAGAGGCCGAGCAGTACTTC
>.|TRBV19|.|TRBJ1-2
CASSRRPGGGYTF
TGTGCCAGTAGTAGACGCCCCGGCGGTGGCTACACCTTC
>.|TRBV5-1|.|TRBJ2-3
CASSSRTAGTDTQYF
TGCGCCAGCAGCTCCCGGACAGCTGGCACAGATACGCAGTATTTT
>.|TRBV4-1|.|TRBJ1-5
CASSRLGTGQPQHF
TGCGCCAGCAGCCGACTCGGGACCGGGCAGCCCCAGCATTTT
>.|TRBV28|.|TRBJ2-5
CASSFYGPQETQYF
TGTGCCAGCAGTTTCTACGGACCCCAAGAGACCCAGTACTTC
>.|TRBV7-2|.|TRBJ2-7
CASSLGDRKTYEQYF
TGTGCCAGCAGCTTAGGGGACCGTAAAACCTACGAGCAGTACTTC
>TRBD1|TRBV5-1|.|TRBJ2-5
CASSLEGTGARETQYF
TGCGCCAGCAGCTTGGAAGGGACAGGGGCGAGGGAGACCCAGTACTTC
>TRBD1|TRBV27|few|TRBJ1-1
CASSYRGVTEAFF
TGTGCCAGCAGTTACAGGGGTGTCACTGAAGCTTTCTTT
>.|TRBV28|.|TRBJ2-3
CASGQWQYF
TGTGCCAGCGGACAATGGCAGTATTTT
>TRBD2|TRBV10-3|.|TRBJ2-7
CAISRLAGDYEQYF
TGTGCCATCAGTAGACTAGCGGGCGACTACGAGCAGTACTTC
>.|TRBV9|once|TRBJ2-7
CASSVGGGEAYEQYF
TGTGCCAGCAGCGTAGGAGGGGGAGAGGCTTACGAGCAGTACTTC
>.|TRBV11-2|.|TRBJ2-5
CASSLGLGETQYF
TGTGCCAGCAGCTTAGGCCTGGGGGAGACCCAGTACTTC
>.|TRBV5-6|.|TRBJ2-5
CASSRREVQETQYF
TGTGCCAGCAGCCGACGGGAAGTCCAAGAGACCCAGTACTTC
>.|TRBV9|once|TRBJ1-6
CASSVAQAADSPLHF
TGTGCCAGCAGCGTAGCCCAGGCCGCCGATTCACCCCTCCACTTT
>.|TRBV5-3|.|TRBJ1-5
CARSLAFAGAQHF
TGTGCCAGAAGCTTGGCTTTTGCGGGGGCCCAGCATTTT
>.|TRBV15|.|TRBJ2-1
CATSRGGLAYNEQFF
TGTGCCACCAGCAGGGGGGGATTGGCCTACAATGAGCAGTTCTTC
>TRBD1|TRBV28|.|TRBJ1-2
CASSRTGLDGYTF
TGTGCCAGCAGTCGGACAGGGTTAGATGGCTACACCTTC
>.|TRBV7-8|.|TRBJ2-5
CASSSEELGTQYF
TGTGCCAGCAGCTCCGAGGAGCTGGGGACCCAGTACTTC
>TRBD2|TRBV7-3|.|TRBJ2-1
CASSLGSGNYNEQFF
TGTGCCAGCAGCTTGGGTAGCGGGAACTACAATGAGCAGTTCTTC
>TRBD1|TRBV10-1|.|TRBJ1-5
CASSEGTGGNQPQHF
TGCGCCAGCAGTGAGGGGACAGGGGGCAATCAGCCCCAGCATTTT
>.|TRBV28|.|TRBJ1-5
CASSTLPSEGGQPQHF
TGTGCCAGCAGTACCCTTCCTTCGGAGGGGGGTCAGCCCCAGCATTTT
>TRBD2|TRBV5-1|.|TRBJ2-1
CASYREGSYNEQFF
TGCGCCAGCTACCGGGAGGGCTCCTACAATGAGCAGTTCTTC
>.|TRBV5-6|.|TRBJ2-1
CASGGTYNEQFF
TGTGCCAGCGGGGGTACCTACAATGAGCAGTTCTTC
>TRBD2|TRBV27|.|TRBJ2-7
CASSAREGGEQYF
TGTGCCAGCAGCGCCCGGGAGGGAGGCGAGCAGTACTTC
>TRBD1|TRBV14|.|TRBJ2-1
CASSDRQGAGQYNEQFF
TGTGCCAGCAGCGATCGACAGGGGGCTGGGCAGTACAATGAGCAGTTCTTC
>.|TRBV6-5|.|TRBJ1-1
CASARGNTEAFF
TGTGCCAGCGCTCGGGGCAACACTGAAGCTTTCTTT
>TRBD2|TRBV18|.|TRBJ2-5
CASSPPSGLASGTQYF
TGTGCCAGCTCACCACCGTCGGGACTAGCGTCCGGGACCCAGTACTTC
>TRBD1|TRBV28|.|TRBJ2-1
CASSGSLGQVKLSSYNEQFF
TGTGCCAGCAGTGGATCCCTGGGACAGGTAAAATTGAGCTCCTACAATGAGCAGTTCTTC
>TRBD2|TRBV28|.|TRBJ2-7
CASSLLSGTYEQYF
TGTGCCAGCAGTCTCCTTAGCGGGACCTACGAGCAGTACTTC
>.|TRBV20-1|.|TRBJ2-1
CSADHNEQFF
TGCAGTGCCGACCACAATGAGCAGTTCTTC
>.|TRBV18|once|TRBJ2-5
CASSAQETQYF
TGTGCCAGCTCGGCTCAAGAGACCCAGTACTTC
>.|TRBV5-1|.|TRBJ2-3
CASSLPGHSTDTQYF
TGCGCCAGCAGCTTGCCGGGGCACAGCACAGATACGCAGTATTTT
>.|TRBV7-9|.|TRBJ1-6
CASSLEGGAPLHF
TGTGCCAGCAGCTTGGAGGGAGGGGCACCCCTCCACTTT
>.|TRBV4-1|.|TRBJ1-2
CASSQDKGRNYGYTF
TGCGCCAGCAGCCAAGATAAGGGGAGAAACTATGGCTACACCTTC
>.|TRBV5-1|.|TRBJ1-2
CASSWTVTNYGYTF
TGCGCCAGCAGCTGGACAGTAACTAACTATGGCTACACCTTC
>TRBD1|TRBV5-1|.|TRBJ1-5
CASSSRQGDQPQHF
TGCGCCAGCAGCTCTCGACAGGGGGATCAGCCCCAGCATTTT
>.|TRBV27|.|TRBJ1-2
CASSLSGSLERGYTF
TGTGCCAGCAGTTTATCAGGATCCCTCGAACGGGGCTACACCTTC
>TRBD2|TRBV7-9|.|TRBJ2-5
CASSPGLAGDQETQYF
TGTGCCAGCAGCCCGGGACTAGCGGGGGATCAAGAGACCCAGTACTTC
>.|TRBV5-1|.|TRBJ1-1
CASSSGQNTEAFF
TGCGCCAGCAGCTCTGGACAGAACACTGAAGCTTTCTTT
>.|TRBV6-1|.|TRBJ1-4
CASGDNRGEKLFF
TGTGCCAGCGGAGATAACCGAGGGGAAAAACTGTTTTTT
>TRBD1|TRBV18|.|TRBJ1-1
CASSTWTGANTEAFF
TGTGCCAGCTCAACCTGGACAGGGGCCAACACTGAAGCTTTCTTT
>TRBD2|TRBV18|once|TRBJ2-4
CASSPNGTSGRAVPSNIQYF
TGTGCCAGCTCACCAAACGGGACTAGCGGGAGGGCCGTCCCCTCGAACATTCAGTACTTC
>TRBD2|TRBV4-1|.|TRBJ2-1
CASSPGTSVYNEQFF
TGCGCCAGCAGTCCCGGGACTAGCGTCTACAATGAGCAGTTCTTC